This T cell receptor (beta chain) was sequenced during a study of T cells in Graves' hyperthyroidism and ophthalmopathy (dated by TCRdb to 2018 to 2020). Looking at the study overall: Peripheral blood was sampled at the time of initial diagnosis, prior to any treatment. A discovery cohort of roughly 96 patients, approximately 45 with Graves' ophthalmopathy and approximately 60 with stable Graves' hyperthyroidism, was used to find distinguishing TCR V-J signatures. Whether ophthalmopathy could be predicted prospectively was tested in an independent validation cohort made up of 18 hyperthyroidism patients plus 17 patients who later progressed to ophthalmopathy. The approximately 100 discovery patients were divided at random into training and test sets in a 7:3 ratio. In addition, the study compared T-cell repertoires in thyroid tissue and in blood from a handful of Graves' hyperthyroidism patients. After blood sampling, hyperthyroidism patients were treated with methimazole at a starting dose of 30 mg daily, and ophthalmopathy patients were treated with high-dose intravenous methylprednisolone. According to the paper, TCR Vbeta CDR3 sequencing was carried out on 135 peripheral blood samples, which came from some 41 ophthalmopathy, approximately 72 hyperthyroidism and about 17 progressor patients. Paper-wide results and their limitations: In validation, progression to ophthalmopathy was predicted by the model with nearly 71% sensitivity and 72% to 85% specificity, a median of around 5.9 months before onset. No statistical method was used to set the sample size in advance, and investigators knew the group allocation. Ophthalmopathy was separated from stable hyperthyroidism by a 13 V-J signature model, with about 88% sensitivity and approximately 81% specificity obtained in cross-validation and 80%/75% obtained in testing. Most expanded thyroid clonotypes (frequency above 0.001) were also detected in blood, a finding suggesting that blood repertoires may reflect thyroid immune responses.

A distance of 17 bases separates the germline ends of V and J, which lose 4 bases and 8 bases respectively. CDR1 and CDR2 are drawn from the germline V gene (reference sequence): GTSNPN, SVGIG. The CDR3, cysteine through phenylalanine, is 13 amino acids long. Solely the CDR3 DNA is kept, with 39 bases framed from the first base. This clonotype came up a few times. The antigen it binds to is not known. A much larger clonotype is one base distant, so this may be a read error. Amplification of TCR beta CDR3 regions was carried out from RNA transcripts. For the first round of RT-PCR on the TCR CDR3, the HTBI primer set was used together with the Qiagen OneStep RT-PCR kit. Libraries were constructed in a second round of multiplex PCR, after which size selection and purification were performed. The libraries were sequenced on an Illumina HiSeq2000 using paired-end 100 bp reads. Under the source paper's analysis protocol: Raw data were processed with SOAPnuke, discarding reads with adapters, uncalled bases, mean Phred below 15, or no exact constant-primer or identifier match. High-quality paired reads were merged with COPE v1.2.5, and unique nucleotide sequences were defined as clonotypes. Clonotypes were aligned to IMGT TRBV, TRBD and TRBJ reference segments using MiTCR v1.1. The analysis was restricted to V-J combinations with a frequency above 0.0001, which together covered 99% to 99.2% of the repertoires. The TCS score was defined as F50 (clonal expansion) divided by E x V (chaos), with BLOSUM62-based TCRdist calculated between CDR3 peptides within each V-J. Welch's t-statistics and random forest reduced fewer than 550 V-J features to 10 to 15, which were used in a naive Bayes classifier (R e1071). TCRdb's own reprocessing of the public reads used fastp at Q25 and MiXCR and kept productive beta chains. Rows merge per CDR3 protein into single entries with the most common DNA and genes. TCRdb's processing, not the authors' own work, is the source of the V and J calls. The sample has about 200,000 distinct CDR3 sequences on record, roughly 17% of them singletons. The ten largest clonotypes hold 50% of the sample.

A patient counted as having stable Graves' hyperthyroidism if no progression to ophthalmopathy occurred over 18 months of follow-up. Hyperthyroidism patients were aged 18 to 65 years and newly diagnosed, with disease duration of less than 2 months. Patients with uncontrolled infections, other autoimmune diseases, pregnancy or lactation were excluded. Diagnoses relied on clinical symptoms, serum thyroxine and TRAb, thyroid ultrasound and orbital computed tomography. Ficoll-Paque density gradient centrifugation was used to isolate PBMCs from about 9.4 ml of fresh peripheral blood. Trizol reagent was used to extract total RNA, and RNA quality was then checked on an Agilent 2100 Bioanalyzer.

This chain is built from TRBV30 and TRBJ1-2, and the D gene may be TRBD1, 6 bases matching. The sequencing sample was made of blood. The TCR comes from a man between 50 and 59 years old with Graves' hyperthyroidism. For the CDR3, the sequence is CAWNVRSGVGYTF. The base sequence is TGTGCCTGGAATGTAAGGTCAGGGGTCGGCTACACCTTC.